A single sample is the source of the 11 T cell receptor beta chains below, sequenced in a study of CD4 T cells in relation to SARS-CoV-2 and coronaviruses. Before the COVID-19 pandemic, during about 2011-2019, CD4+ T cells were taken from unexposed donors. Produced via immunoSEQ multiplex PCR; TCRdb's table is partial and in-frame only. The table has under 65,000 clones, roughly 88% seen once. The material sequenced was memory CD4+ T cells from PBMCs. These receptors all come from a human donor in good health.

This chain joins TRBV27 and TRBJ2-1, with D tentatively TRBD2 (5 bases). Germline V lookup: CDR1 MNHEY, CDR2 SMNVEV (reference sequence). This CDR3 region has 14 residues. Trimming shortened V by 2 bases and J by 5 bases, and 10 bases separated the two germline ends. The CDR3 sequence: CASSLRWRDNEQFF. For the CDR3, the DNA is TGTGCCAGCAGTTTAAGATGGCGGGACAATGAGCAGTTCTTC.

This rearrangement joins TRBV18 to TRBJ2-1, with D tentatively TRBD1 or TRBD2 (6 bases each). The germline V gene encodes CDR1 KGHSH and CDR2 LQKENI. V lost 2 bases, J lost 7 bases, and 18 bases lay in between. This CDR3 has 16 amino acids. The CDR3 DNA reads TGTGCCAGCTCACCATCTCGGGGGTCAGGGGCAAATGAGCAGTTCTTC. It yields the protein CASSPSRGSGANEQFF.

This chain links TRBV7-2 with TRBJ2-2; unclear D gene. The V and J ends lost 5 bases and 8 bases respectively, with 9 bases between them. The CDR3 extends over 12 amino acids. The germline CDR1 and CDR2 sequences are SGHTA and FQGNSA. The CDR3 DNA is TGTGCCAGCAGCCCTACTCGGGGGGAGCTGTTTTTT. This translates into CASSPTRGELFF.

The chain combines TRBV10-3 with TRBJ2-6; D uncertain. This CDR3 contains 12 residues. Germline assignment: CDR1 ENHRY and CDR2 SYGVKD. The V gene lost 2 bases and the J gene lost 4 bases, with 0 bases spanning the gap. CDR3 nucleotide sequence: TGTGCCATCAGTGAGGGGGCCAACGTCCTGACTTTC. As protein: CAISEGANVLTF.

The J gene is TRBJ2-1, the V gene TRBV5-4; 11 positions agree with TRBD2. V shed 2 bases and J 9 bases; nucleotides not matched to a gene: 7. Germline CDR1 and CDR2: SGHNT and YYREEE (reference sequence). The CDR3 is 15 amino acids. The CDR3 protein is CASSFLLAGASEQFF. The CDR3 nucleotides are TGTGCCAGCAGCTTCTTACTAGCGGGAGCGTCTGAGCAGTTCTTC.

The chain couples TRBV27 to TRBJ1-1, with a possible D match to TRBD1 (5 bases). Trimming removed 2 bases at V and 6 bases at J, with 10 bases between. The CDR3 length is 13 residues. Germline V gene lookup returns CDR1 MNHEY and CDR2 SMNVEV (reference sequence). The CDR3 DNA reads TGTGCCAGCAGTTTAAAAGGGGCCCCTGAAGCTTTCTTT. It specifies CASSLKGAPEAFF.

V is TRBV9 and J is TRBJ2-1; 11 bases line up with TRBD2. V was clipped by 6 bases and J by 7 bases; unmatched bases: 6. The CDR3 runs to 14 residues. Germline-derived CDR1 and CDR2 are SGDLS and YYNGEE. The CDR3 loop reads CASNVAGGPNEQFF. CDR3 DNA: TGTGCCAGCAATGTAGCGGGAGGGCCTAATGAGCAGTTCTTC.

The rearrangement joins TRBV19 to TRBJ2-4, with D possibly TRBD1 on 5 matching bases. Between the trimmed V and J ends, which lost 5 bases and 2 bases, there was a span of 16 bases. The CDR3 runs 16 residues. Germline values: CDR1 LNHDA, CDR2 SQIVND (reference sequence). Here the CDR3 DNA reads TGTGCCAGTAGTTTTTCGAGGACAACGACCAAAAACATTCAGTACTTC. Protein sequence: CASSFSRTTTKNIQYF.

Concerning this clone: An end of the junction differs from the germline gene, which may be a read error. The rearrangement links TRBV28 to TRBJ2-7, with 9 bases identical to TRBD1. The V gene's germline CDR1 is MDHEN and CDR2 SYDVKM. This CDR3 comprises 13 residues. In nucleotides, the CDR3 is TGTGCCAGCAGAACGAGGACAGGGGCGCCCTGGCACTTC. It translates to CASRTRTGAPWHF.

J is TRBJ2-7 and V is TRBV27; the D call may be TRBD1 or TRBD2 (5 bases each). This CDR3 has 14 residues. V was pared by 3 bases and J by 2 bases, with 11 bases between. Germline V gene lookup returns CDR1 MNHEY and CDR2 SMNVEV (reference sequence). CDR3 coding DNA: TGTGCCAGCAGTTTCGGTGGGGGACCCTACGAGCAGTACTTC. Translated: CASSFGGGPYEQYF.

The chain links TRBV30 to TRBJ2-6, with D perhaps being TRBD1 or TRBD2 (5 bases each). Trimming stripped 4 bases from V and 0 bases from J, with 19 bases between. Germline loops: CDR1 GTSNPN, CDR2 SVGIG (reference sequence). The CDR3 extends over 18 amino acids. CDR3 amino acids: CAWTRGFTGISGANVLTF. The CDR3 DNA follows: TGTGCCTGGACACGGGGCTTTACGGGAATCTCTGGGGCCAACGTCCTGACTTTC. The variable domain in full, completed from reference TRBV30 and TRBJ2-6, reads SQTIHQWPATLVQPVGSPLSLECTVEGTSNPNLYWYRQAAGRGLQLLFYSVGIGQISSEVPQNLSASRPQDRQFILSSKKLLLSDSGFYLCAWTRGFTGISGANVLTFGAGSRLTVL.